This section outlines one T cell receptor delta chain sequence together with its context. This DNA translates differently at residue 8 from the TCRdb protein, which is that of a much larger clone; a read error is likely, and the protein shown is the DNA's own translation. Other DNA sequences in the sample encode the same CDR3. These data come from a study of γδ T cells in repeated Plasmodium falciparum infection. Study details: Malaria-naive adults were infected with P. falciparum NF54 four times over roughly 620 days. Each infection was followed by sampling at 21 days, plus baseline and some pre-infection draws.

TCRdb called clones anew from the multiplex PCR reads with CATT. The sample yields around 46,000 delta-chain clones, roughly 1.6% seen once. CDR1 is GEAIGNYY and CDR2 is EKD in the germline V gene. Trimming removed 0 bases at V and 0 bases at J, with 13 bases between. The CDR3 is made up of 16 amino acids. Flow sorting of PBMC yielded separate Vgamma9/Vdelta2+ and Vdelta2-negative gammadelta T cell populations for bulk repertoire analysis. The source is a pool of human donors (malaria-infected and uninfected, not separated). Sequencing was carried out using gamma-delta T cells from blood. The genes are TRDV2 and TRDJ1, with D maybe TRDD3 (5 bases). TCRdb leaves out the J gene; it was filled in here by matching the DNA to germline. CDR3 residues: CACDTVGARYTDKLIF. The CDR3 DNA sequence: TGTGCCTGTGACACCGTTGGGGCCCGCTACACCGATAAACTCATCTTT.